Many counts were recorded for the clone carrying this T cell receptor beta chain. The antigen remains unidentified. RNA transcripts served as the template for amplifying TCR beta CDR3 regions. First-round RT-PCR of the TCR CDR3 relied on the HTBI primer set. TCRdb reanalysed the multiplex PCR reads using MiXCR and keeps one entry per CDR3 protein. The sample records hundreds of thousands of distinct CDR3 sequences, about 16% being singletons. The data originate from a study of T cells in Graves' hyperthyroidism and ophthalmopathy. V lost 6 bases and J lost 8, with 16 bases in between. Germline values: CDR1 KGHSH, CDR2 LQKENI. The CDR3 contains 13 residues. General study points: In the analysis, a 13 V-J model separated ophthalmopathy from stable hyperthyroidism. Onset of ophthalmopathy came a median 6.5 months after the model predicted it.

Ophthalmopathy patients all had a Clinical Activity Score of at least 3, a NOSPECS grade of at least 4 and disease under 3 months old. Clinical symptoms, serum thyroxine, TRAb, thyroid ultrasound and orbital computed tomography established diagnosis. This TCR was recovered from a young woman with Graves' ophthalmopathy. The V gene is TRBV18, the J gene TRBJ1-2; D gene ambiguous. The sample was blood. As DNA, the CDR3 is TGTGCCAGCTCTCTAACCGGGGAACGCGGCTACACCTTC. Translating it yields CASSLTGERGYTF.